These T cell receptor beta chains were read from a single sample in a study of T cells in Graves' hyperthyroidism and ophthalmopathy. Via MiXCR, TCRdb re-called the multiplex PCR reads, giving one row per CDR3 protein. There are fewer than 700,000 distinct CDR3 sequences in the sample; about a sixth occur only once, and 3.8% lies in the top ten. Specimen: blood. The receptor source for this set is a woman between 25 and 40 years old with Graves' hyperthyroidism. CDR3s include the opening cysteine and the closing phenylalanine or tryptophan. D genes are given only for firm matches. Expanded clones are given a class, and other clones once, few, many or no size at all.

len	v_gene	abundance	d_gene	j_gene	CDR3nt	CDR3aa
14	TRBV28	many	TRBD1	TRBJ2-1	TGTGCCAGCAGCGGGGACAGGGGTTTAAATGAGCAGTTCTTC	CASSGDRGLNEQFF
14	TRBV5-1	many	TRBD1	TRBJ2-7	TGCGCCAGCAGCCGGGGACAGGGAGGCAACGAGCAGTACTTC	CASSRGQGGNEQYF
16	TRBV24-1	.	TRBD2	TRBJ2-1	TGTGCCACCAGTGATTGGGCCGGGACTAGCACAGATGAGCAGTTCTTC	CATSDWAGTSTDEQFF
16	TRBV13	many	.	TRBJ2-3	TGTGCCAGCAGAACGCAGACGGAGGGCCATCCAGATACGCAGTATTTT	CASRTQTEGHPDTQYF
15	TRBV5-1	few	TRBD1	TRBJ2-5	TGCGCCAGCAGTTTCCAGCAGGGGGCCCGGGAGACCCAGTACTTC	CASSFQQGARETQYF
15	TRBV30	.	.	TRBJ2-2	TGTGCCTGGAGTGTGAGGACTCTGGGAACCGGGGAGCTGTTTTTT	CAWSVRTLGTGELFF
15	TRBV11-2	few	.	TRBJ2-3	TGTGCCAGCAGCTTCCTGATACTAGCCGCAGATACGCAGTATTTT	CASSFLILAADTQYF
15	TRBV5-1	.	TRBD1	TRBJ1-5	TGCGCCAGCAGCTTGAGACAGGGTTGGGATCAGCCCCAGCATTTT	CASSLRQGWDQPQHF
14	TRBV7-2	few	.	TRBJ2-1	TGTGCCAGCACCCCTCTTAGCTCCTACAATGAGCAGTTCTTC	CASTPLSSYNEQFF
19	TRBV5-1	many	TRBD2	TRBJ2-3	TGCGCCAGCAGCTTGGGACTAGCGGGAGCTTCAACGACCACAGATACGCAGTATTTT	CASSLGLAGASTTTDTQYF
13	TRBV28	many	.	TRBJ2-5	TGTGCCAGCAGTTTTGTTAGCAGGGAGACCCAGTACTTC	CASSFVSRETQYF
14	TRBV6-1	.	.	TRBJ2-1	TGTGCCAGCAGAAGTTATGCAGGGGGGAATGAGCAGTTCTTC	CASRSYAGGNEQFF
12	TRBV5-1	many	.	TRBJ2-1	TGCGCCAGCAGCTTCGTAGGAGATGAGCAGTTCTTC	CASSFVGDEQFF
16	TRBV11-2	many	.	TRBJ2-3	TGTGCCAGCAGCTTTGAGGTAGACGGGGTGGCAGATACGCAGTATTTT	CASSFEVDGVADTQYF
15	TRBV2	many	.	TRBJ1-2	TGTGCCAGCAGTGAGGCAGGCCAAGTGACCTATGGCTACACCTTC	CASSEAGQVTYGYTF
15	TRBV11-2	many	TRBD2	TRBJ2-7	TGTGCCAGCAGTACTCCGACTAGCGGGAGGCTTGAGCAGTACTTC	CASSTPTSGRLEQYF
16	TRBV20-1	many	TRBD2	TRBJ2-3	TGCAGTGCTAGACTAGCGAGCGGGAGTAGAACAGATACGCAGTATTTT	CSARLASGSRTDTQYF
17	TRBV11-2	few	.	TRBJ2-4	TGTGCCAGCAGCTTCAGGGACGGACAAACACTACGGAACATTCAGTACTTC	CASSFRDGQTLRNIQYF
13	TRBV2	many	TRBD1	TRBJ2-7	TGTGCCAGCAGTGAAAGGGGGCTCTACGAGCAGTACTTC	CASSERGLYEQYF
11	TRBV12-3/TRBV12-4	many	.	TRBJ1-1	TGTGCCAGCAGTTTCGCAGGTCGCTCTTTCTTT	CASSFAGRSFF